This TCR beta chain was sequenced during a study of molecular identifiers for immune sequencing clone quantification. TCR libraries were built in bulk with a published protocol and specific TCR primers. TCRdb used MiXCR to reprocess the PCR reads, holding one entry per CDR3 protein. The profile shows around 460,000 distinct CDR3 sequences, over 20% of them singletons. Many counts were recorded for this clonotype. The length of the CDR3 is 18 residues. In germline, CDR1 is MGHRA, CDR2 YSYEKL. Trimming at V came to 1 base and at J to 3 bases, leaving 13 bases not matched to a gene. Sequenced material: naive CD8+ T cells from blood, with Jurkat cell RNA spiked in. The subset denotes: FACS-sorted CD8+CD4-CCR7+CD45RA+ naive T cells. The origin of this receptor is a human donor in good health. Some libraries in this study had Jurkat cell RNA spiked in. The J gene is TRBJ2-3, the V gene TRBV4-1, with TRBD1 matching 7 bases. CDR3 in amino acids: CASSQGFPGTVGTDTQYF. CDR3 DNA sequence: TGCGCCAGCAGCCAAGGATTCCCCGGGACAGTGGGGACAGATACGCAGTATTTT.